Reported below is one T cell receptor beta chain. Its target is not known. This entry is derived from a study of T-cell memory formation after mild COVID-19. Points from the study as a whole: Contracting CD8+ clones were enriched in EMRA, CD4+ mainly in CM and EM. The authors left the SARS-CoV-2 specificity of second-wave clones peaking on day 37 unconfirmed. The study detected some responding clones in pre-infection memory, suggesting cross-reactive memory joined. Clones that contracted from day 15 to 85 were balanced CD4/CD8, while later expanders leaned CD4+.

The germline gives CDR1 KGHSH, CDR2 LQKENI. The length of the CDR3 is 14 residues. Germline trimming cut 3 bases from V and 9 bases from J; bases unmatched to any gene: 4. TCRdb ran MiXCR on the 5' RACE reads and lists one entry per CDR3 protein. The repertoire holds about 390,000 distinct CDR3 sequences, with about 21% as singletons. The chain carries TRBV18 and TRBJ2-1, with 11 bases lining up with TRBD2. The sequence was collected from an adult woman who had mild COVID-19 (a few samples of this study predate the infection). Cell type and time point are not known. The sample comprised PBMCs or a T cell subset sorted from them (not recorded which). CDR3 in DNA: TGTGCCAGCTCACCGGGACTAGCGGTTCCTGAGCAGTTCTTC. Translated, it gives CASSPGLAVPEQFF.